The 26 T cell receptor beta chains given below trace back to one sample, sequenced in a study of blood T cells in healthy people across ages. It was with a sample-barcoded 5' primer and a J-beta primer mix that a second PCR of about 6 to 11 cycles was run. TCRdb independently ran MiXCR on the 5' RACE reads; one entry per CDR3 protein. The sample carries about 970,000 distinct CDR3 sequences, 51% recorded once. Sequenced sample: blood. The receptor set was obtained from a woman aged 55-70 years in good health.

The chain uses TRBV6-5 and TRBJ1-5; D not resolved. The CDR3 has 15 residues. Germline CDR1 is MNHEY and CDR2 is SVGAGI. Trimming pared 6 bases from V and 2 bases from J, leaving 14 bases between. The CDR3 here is CASRRNLVGNQPQHF. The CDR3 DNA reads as TGTGCCAGCAGGAGGAACCTTGTGGGCAATCAGCCCCAGCATTTT.

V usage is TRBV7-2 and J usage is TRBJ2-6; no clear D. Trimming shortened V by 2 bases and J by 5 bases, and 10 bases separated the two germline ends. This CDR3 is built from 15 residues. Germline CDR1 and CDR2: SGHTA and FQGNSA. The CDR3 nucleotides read TGTGCCAGCAGCTTATCTCCAGACAGGGCCAACGTCCTGACTTTC. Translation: CASSLSPDRANVLTF. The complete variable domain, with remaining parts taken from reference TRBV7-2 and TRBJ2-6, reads GAGVSQSPSNKVTEKGKDVELRCDPISGHTALYWYRQSLGQGLEFLIYFQGNSAPDKSGLPSDRFSAERTGGSVSTLTIQRTQQEDSAVYLCASSLSPDRANVLTFGAGSRLTVL.

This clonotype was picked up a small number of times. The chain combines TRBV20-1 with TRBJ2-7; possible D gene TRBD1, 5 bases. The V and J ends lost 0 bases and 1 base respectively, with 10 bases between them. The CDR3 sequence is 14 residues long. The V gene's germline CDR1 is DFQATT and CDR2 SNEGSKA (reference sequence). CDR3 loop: CSARDRVSSYEQYF. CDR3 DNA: TGCAGTGCTAGAGACAGGGTTAGTTCCTACGAGCAGTACTTC.

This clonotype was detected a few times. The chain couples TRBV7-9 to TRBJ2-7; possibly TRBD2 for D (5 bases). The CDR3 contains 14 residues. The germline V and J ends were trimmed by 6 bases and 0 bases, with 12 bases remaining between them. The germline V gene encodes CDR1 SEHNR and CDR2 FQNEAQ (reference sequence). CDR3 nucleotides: TGTGCCAGCAGTCGCGACTACAGCTCCTACGAGCAGTACTTC. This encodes CASSRDYSSYEQYF. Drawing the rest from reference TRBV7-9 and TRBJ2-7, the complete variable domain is DTGVSQNPRHKITKRGQNVTFRCDPISEHNRLYWYRQTLGQGPEFLTYFQNEAQLEKSRLLSDRFSAERPKGSFSTLEIQRTEQGDSAMYLCASSRDYSSYEQYFGPGTRLTVT.

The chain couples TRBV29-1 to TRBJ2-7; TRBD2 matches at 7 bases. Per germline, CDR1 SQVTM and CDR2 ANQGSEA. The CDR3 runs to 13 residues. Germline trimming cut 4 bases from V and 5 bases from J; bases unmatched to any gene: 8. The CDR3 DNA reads TGCAGCGTTGTCCGGACTAGTGCCGACGAGCAGTACTTC. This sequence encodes CSVVRTSADEQYF.

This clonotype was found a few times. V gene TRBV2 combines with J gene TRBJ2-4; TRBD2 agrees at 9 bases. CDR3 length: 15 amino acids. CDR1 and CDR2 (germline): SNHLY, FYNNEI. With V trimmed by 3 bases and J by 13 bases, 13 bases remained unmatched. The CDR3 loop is CASSDSGLAGHGQYF. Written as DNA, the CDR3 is TGTGCCAGCAGTGATAGTGGCCTAGCGGGACACGGGCAGTACTTC.

This CDR3 reads CASSKVKAGGLTSIWNSPLHF. CDR3 DNA sequence: TGTGCCAGCAGCAAAGTTAAGGCAGGAGGGCTGACCTCCATTTGGAATTCACCCCTCCACTTT. The V gene is TRBV21-1, the J gene TRBJ1-6. TRBV21-1 is termed a pseudogene. This CDR3 contains 21 residues.

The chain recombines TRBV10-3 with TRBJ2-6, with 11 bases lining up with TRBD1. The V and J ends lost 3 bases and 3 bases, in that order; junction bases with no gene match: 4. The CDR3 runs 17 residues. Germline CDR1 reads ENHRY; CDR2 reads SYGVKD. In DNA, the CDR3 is TGTGCCATCAGTGACGGGACAGGGGGGCGTGGGGCCAACGTCCTGACTTTC. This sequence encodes CAISDGTGGRGANVLTF.

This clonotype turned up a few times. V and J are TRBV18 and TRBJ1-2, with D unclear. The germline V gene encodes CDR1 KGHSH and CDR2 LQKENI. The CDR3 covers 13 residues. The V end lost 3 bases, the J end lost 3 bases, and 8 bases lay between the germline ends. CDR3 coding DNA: TGTGCCAGCTCACCGGGTGCGGACTATGGCTACACCTTC. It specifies CASSPGADYGYTF.

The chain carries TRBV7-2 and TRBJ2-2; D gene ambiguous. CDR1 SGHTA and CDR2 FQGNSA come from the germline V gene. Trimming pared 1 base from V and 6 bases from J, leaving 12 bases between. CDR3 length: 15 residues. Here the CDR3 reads CASSLGFRPPGELFF. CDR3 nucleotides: TGTGCCAGCAGCTTAGGTTTTAGGCCTCCCGGGGAGCTGTTTTTT.

The CDR3 nucleotides are TGTGCCAGCCGACAACGGGGACGGCAGAACACTGAAGCTTTCTTT. This sequence encodes CASRQRGRQNTEAFF. V usage is TRBV11-2 and J usage is TRBJ1-1; weak D call: TRBD1 (5 bases). Looked up from germline, CDR1 is SGHAT and CDR2 is FQNNGV. This CDR3 region has 15 residues. V lost 8 bases and J 1 base, leaving 17 bases between the germline ends.

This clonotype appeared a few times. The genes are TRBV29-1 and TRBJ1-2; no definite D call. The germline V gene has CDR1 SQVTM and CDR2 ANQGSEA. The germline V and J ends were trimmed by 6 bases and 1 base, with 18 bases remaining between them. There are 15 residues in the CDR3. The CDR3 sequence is CSVRPALPDNYGYTF. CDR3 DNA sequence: TGCAGCGTCAGACCGGCTCTCCCAGATAACTATGGCTACACCTTC. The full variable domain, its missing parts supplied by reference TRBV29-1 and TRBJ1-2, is SAVISQKPSRDICQRGTSLTIQCQVDSQVTMMFWYRQQPGQSLTLIATANQGSEATYESGFVIDKFPISRPNLTFSTLTVSNMSPEDSSIYLCSVRPALPDNYGYTFGSGTRLTVV.

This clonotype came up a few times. For the CDR3, the DNA is TGTGCCAGCAGTTTCCTTTGGGGGGCTAGCACAGATACGCAGTATTTT. This translates into CASSFLWGASTDTQYF. The chain joins TRBV27 to TRBJ2-3, with D perhaps given as TRBD1 or TRBD2 (6 bases each). V gave up 3 bases and J gave up 0 bases, with 13 bases separating them. CDR3 length: 16 residues. From germline, CDR1 is MNHEY and CDR2 SMNVEV (reference sequence).

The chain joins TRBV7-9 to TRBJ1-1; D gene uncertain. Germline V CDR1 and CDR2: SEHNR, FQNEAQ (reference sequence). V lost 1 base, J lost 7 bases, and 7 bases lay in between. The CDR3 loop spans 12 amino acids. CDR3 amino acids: CASSLERSEAFF. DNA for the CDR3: TGTGCCAGCAGCTTAGAACGTAGTGAAGCTTTCTTT.

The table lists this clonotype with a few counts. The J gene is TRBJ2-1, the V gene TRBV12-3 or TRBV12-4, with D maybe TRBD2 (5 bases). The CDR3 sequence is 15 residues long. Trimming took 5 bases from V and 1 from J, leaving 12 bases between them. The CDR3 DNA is TGTGCCAGCAGTCTCGGACTGAATTCCTACAATGAGCAGTTCTTC. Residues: CASSLGLNSYNEQFF.

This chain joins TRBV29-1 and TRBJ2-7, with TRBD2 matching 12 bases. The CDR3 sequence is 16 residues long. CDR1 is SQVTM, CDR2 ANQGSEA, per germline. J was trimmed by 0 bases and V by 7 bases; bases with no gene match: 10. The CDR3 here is CSAKGLAGPSSYEQYF. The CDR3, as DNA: TGCAGCGCTAAAGGACTAGCGGGACCGAGCTCCTACGAGCAGTACTTC.

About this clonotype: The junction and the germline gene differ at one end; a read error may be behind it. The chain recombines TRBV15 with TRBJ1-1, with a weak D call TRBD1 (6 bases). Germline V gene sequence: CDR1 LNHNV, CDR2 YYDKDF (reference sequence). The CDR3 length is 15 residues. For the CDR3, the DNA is TGTGCCGCCAGCTTACAGGGTCGGATGAACACTGAAGCTTTCTTT. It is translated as CAASLQGRMNTEAFF. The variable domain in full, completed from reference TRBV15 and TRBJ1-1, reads DAMVIQNPRYQVTQFGKPVTLSCSQTLNHNVMYWYQQKSSQAPKLLFHYYDKDFNNEADTPDNFQSRRPNTSFCFLDIRSPGLGDTAMYLCAASLQGRMNTEAFFGQGTRLTVV.

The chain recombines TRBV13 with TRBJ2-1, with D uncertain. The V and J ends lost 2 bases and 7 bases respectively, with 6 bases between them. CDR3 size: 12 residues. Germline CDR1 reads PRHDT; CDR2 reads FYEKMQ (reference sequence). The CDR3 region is CASSLLPNEQFF. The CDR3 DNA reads TGTGCCAGCAGCTTATTACCAAATGAGCAGTTCTTC. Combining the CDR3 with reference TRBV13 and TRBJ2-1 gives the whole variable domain AAGVIQSPRHLIKEKRETATLKCYPIPRHDTVYWYQQGPGQDPQFLISFYEKMQSDKGSIPDRFSAQQFSDYHSELNMSSLELGDSALYFCASSLLPNEQFFGPGTRLTVL.

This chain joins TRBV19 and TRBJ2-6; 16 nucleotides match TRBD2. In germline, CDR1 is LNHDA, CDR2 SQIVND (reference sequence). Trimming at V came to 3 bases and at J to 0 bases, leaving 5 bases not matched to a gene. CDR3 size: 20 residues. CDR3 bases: TGTGCCAGTAGTATGGGACTAGCGGGAGGGCCCGGCTCTGGGGCCAACGTCCTGACTTTC. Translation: CASSMGLAGGPGSGANVLTF.

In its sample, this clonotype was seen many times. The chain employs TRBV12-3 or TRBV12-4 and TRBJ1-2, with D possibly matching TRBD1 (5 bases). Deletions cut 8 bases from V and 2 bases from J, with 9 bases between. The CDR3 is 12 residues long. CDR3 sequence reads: CASSQGNYGYTF. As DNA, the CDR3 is TGTGCCAGCTCTCAGGGAAACTATGGCTACACCTTC.

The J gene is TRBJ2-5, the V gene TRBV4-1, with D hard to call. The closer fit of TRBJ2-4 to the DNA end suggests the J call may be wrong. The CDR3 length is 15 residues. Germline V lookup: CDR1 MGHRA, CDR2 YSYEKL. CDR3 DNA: TGCGCCAGCAGCCTAACCTTGGTGGAGAGAAACATTCAGTACTTC. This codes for CASSLTLVERNIQYF.

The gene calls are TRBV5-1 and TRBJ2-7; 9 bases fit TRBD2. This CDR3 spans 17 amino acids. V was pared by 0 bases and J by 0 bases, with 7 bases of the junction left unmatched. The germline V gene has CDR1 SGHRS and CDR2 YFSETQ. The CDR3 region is CASSLGLAGRSSYEQYF. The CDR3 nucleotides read TGCGCCAGCAGCTTGGGGCTAGCGGGACGAAGCTCCTACGAGCAGTACTTC.

CDR3 bases: TGTGCCAGCAGCAGGCTTCCGGGACTAGCGGGGGAGCAGTACTTC. It translates to CASSRLPGLAGEQYF. This chain joins TRBV28 and TRBJ2-4; 14 positions agree with TRBD2. V shed 6 bases and J 13 bases; nucleotides not matched to a gene: 11. This CDR3 contains 15 residues. Looked up from germline, CDR1 is MDHEN and CDR2 is SYDVKM. The full variable domain, completed using reference TRBV28 and TRBJ2-4, is DVKVTQSSRYLVKRTGEKVFLECVQDMDHENMFWYRQDPGLGLRLIYFSYDVKMKEKGDIPEGYSVSREKKERFSLILESASTNQTSMYLCASSRLPGLAGEQYFGAGTRLSVL.

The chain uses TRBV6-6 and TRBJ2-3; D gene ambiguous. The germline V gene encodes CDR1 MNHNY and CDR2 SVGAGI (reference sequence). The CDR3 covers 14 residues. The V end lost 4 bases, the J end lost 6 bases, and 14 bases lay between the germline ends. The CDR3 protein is CASSFPTPPDTQYF. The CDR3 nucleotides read TGTGCCAGCAGTTTCCCGACACCGCCGGATACGCAGTATTTT.

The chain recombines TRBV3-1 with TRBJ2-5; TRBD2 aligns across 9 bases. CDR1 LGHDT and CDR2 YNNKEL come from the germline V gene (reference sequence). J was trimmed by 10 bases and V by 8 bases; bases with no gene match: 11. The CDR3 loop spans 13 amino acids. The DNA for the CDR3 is TGTGCCAGCGCAAGACTAGCGGCCAGGGGCCAGTACTTC. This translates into CASARLAARGQYF.

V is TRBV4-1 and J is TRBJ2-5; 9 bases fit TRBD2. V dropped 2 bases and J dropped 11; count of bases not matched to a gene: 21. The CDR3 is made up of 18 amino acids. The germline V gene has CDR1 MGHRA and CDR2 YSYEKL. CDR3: CASSQIQPLAGLINEQYF. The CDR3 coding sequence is TGCGCCAGCAGCCAAATACAGCCCCTAGCGGGATTGATCAATGAGCAGTACTTC.